These 19 T cell receptor beta chains were all obtained from the same sample, sequenced in a study of T cell repertoires in cytomegalovirus infection. Their target antigens are unknown. TCRdb independently ran MiXCR on the reads; one entry per CDR3 protein. The sample records 800,000 to 950,000 distinct CDR3 sequences, around a third being singletons. Source: cultured CD8+ T cells from PBMCs, taken from culture after CMV antigen stimulation. These receptors were obtained from a human donor in good health (CMV status not recorded). Some clones in this sample may be carry-over from other donors' samples.

The CDR3 region has the DNA TGTGCCAGCAGCCCTAGTCTGACTAGCGGCTCCTACAATGAGCAGTTCTTC. The encoded protein is CASSPSLTSGSYNEQFF. The V and J genes are TRBV7-9 and TRBJ2-1; 9 bases fit TRBD2. The germline CDR1 and CDR2 sequences are SEHNR and FQNEAQ (reference sequence). The CDR3 totals 17 residues. J gave up 0 bases and V 5 bases, and 8 bases lay outside the gene matches.

This clonotype was counted ten times or more. The J gene is TRBJ2-2, the V gene TRBV7-2; 10 bases fit TRBD2. This CDR3 contains 16 residues. Germline trimming cut 4 bases from V and 1 base from J; bases unmatched to any gene: 3. Looked up from germline, CDR1 is SGHTA and CDR2 is FQGNSA. CDR3: CASSSLAGVNTGELFF. The CDR3 DNA is TGTGCCAGCAGCTCCCTAGCGGGGGTGAACACCGGGGAGCTGTTTTTT.

Turning to this clonotype: Here the CDR3 omits its conserved ending phenylalanine or tryptophan, so a read error is the likely source. The genes are TRBV7-9 and TRBJ2-1, with D possibly matching TRBD2 (7 bases). Germline V lookup: CDR1 SEHNR, CDR2 FQNEAQ (reference sequence). This CDR3 contains 15 residues. V was cut by 1 base and J by 6 bases, with 13 bases left in between. The CDR3 coding sequence is TGTGCCAGCAGCTTAGAGGGGGGGGCATTCAATGAGCAGTTCCTC. Translation: CASSLEGGAFNEQFL.

This clonotype was seen more than once but under ten times. The J gene is TRBJ2-1, the V gene TRBV29-1; 9 nucleotides line up with TRBD1. Germline V gives CDR1 SQVTM, CDR2 ANQGSEA. The CDR3 runs 15 residues. V shed 6 bases, J shed 3 bases, and the junction held 9 bases outside the gene matches. The CDR3 DNA reads TGCAGCGTGGTCCGGACAGGGGACCTCTACAATGAGCAGTTCTTC. Translating gives CSVVRTGDLYNEQFF.

Only a few counts were recorded for this clonotype. The chain links TRBV12-5 to TRBJ1-1; D is ambiguous. Germline V gene data show CDR1 as LGHNT and CDR2 as FRNRAP. The V end lost 4 bases, the J end lost 1 base, and 7 bases lay between the germline ends. This CDR3 is 13 amino acids long. The CDR3 nucleotides are TGTGCTAGTGGTTGGGAGTCGAACACTGAAGCTTTCTTT. This sequence encodes CASGWESNTEAFF.

There are a few counts of this clonotype. The rearrangement uses TRBV5-6 and TRBJ1-2; 7 bases agree with TRBD1. The germline gives CDR1 SGHDT, CDR2 YYEEEE. The V gene end was trimmed by 3 bases and the J gene end by 3 bases; junction bases not matched to a gene: 11. The CDR3 runs 16 residues. The CDR3 DNA reads as TGTGCCAGCAGCTACCGGGACAGCGAATTGTACTATGGCTACACCTTC. Translating gives CASSYRDSELYYGYTF.

The chain carries TRBV5-6 and TRBJ1-2, with 10 bases lining up with TRBD1. This CDR3 region has 17 residues. CDR1 SGHDT and CDR2 YYEEEE come from the germline V gene. V was pared by 3 bases and J by 4 bases, with 12 bases of the junction left unmatched. For the CDR3, the DNA is TGTGCCAGCAGCTCCCCGGGACAGGGGATTTATGGCTATGGCTACACCTTC. Amino acid sequence: CASSSPGQGIYGYGYTF.

The V call is TRBV29-1, the J call TRBJ2-7; D is uncertain. The V gene's germline CDR1 is SQVTM and CDR2 ANQGSEA. V was pared by 4 bases and J by 2 bases, with 9 bases between. The CDR3 extends over 12 amino acids. CDR3 residues: CSVVKGPYEQYF. The CDR3 DNA is TGCAGCGTTGTAAAGGGCCCCTACGAGCAGTACTTC.

This clonotype was detected only a few times. CDR3 protein: CASSPFEQGWSQPQHF. The CDR3 DNA reads as TGTGCCAGCAGTCCCTTCGAACAGGGATGGAGCCAGCCCCAGCATTTT. This rearrangement joins TRBV27 to TRBJ1-5; a possible D gene is TRBD1 (6 bases). The germline V and J ends were trimmed by 5 bases and 7 bases, with 21 bases remaining between them. Germline V gene data show CDR1 as MNHEY and CDR2 as SMNVEV (reference sequence). CDR3 length: 16 residues.

This clonotype has a handful of counts. The chain employs TRBV2 and TRBJ1-1; D is ambiguous. Germline V CDR1 and CDR2: SNHLY, FYNNEI. The CDR3 totals 13 residues. Between the trimmed V and J ends, which lost 2 bases and 6 bases, there was a span of 10 bases. CDR3 nucleotides: TGTGCCAGCAGTGAATGGCGGCGCTCTGAAGCTTTCTTT. Translated, it gives CASSEWRRSEAFF.

In its sample, this clonotype was seen a few times. The chain employs TRBV6-2 or TRBV6-3 and TRBJ1-2; 7 bases agree with TRBD1. V shed 5 bases, J shed 5 bases, and the junction held 5 bases outside the gene matches. CDR1 and CDR2 from the germline V gene are MNHEY and SVGEGT. CDR3 size: 13 residues. The CDR3 sequence: CASSLDRFYGYTF. As DNA, the CDR3 is TGTGCCAGCAGTCTGGACAGGTTTTATGGCTACACCTTC.

The count of this clonotype is one. The gene calls are TRBV13 and TRBJ2-2, with 10 bases matching TRBD1. Germline loops: CDR1 PRHDT, CDR2 FYEKMQ (reference sequence). This CDR3 spans 18 amino acids. The trim removed 8 bases at V and 3 bases at J, leaving 15 bases unmatched. CDR3 sequence (DNA): TGTGCCAGCCTAGGGACAGGGGCCGAGGGCGAGGACACCGGGGAGCTGTTTTTT. Amino acids: CASLGTGAEGEDTGELFF.

There are a few counts of this clonotype. J is TRBJ1-5 and V is TRBV19, with D unclear. The length of the CDR3 is 13 residues. V was cut by 5 bases and J by 13 bases, with 18 bases left in between. Germline CDR1 LNHDA, CDR2 SQIVND (reference sequence). CDR3 sequence reads: CASSEVSDGFQHF. CDR3 coding DNA: TGTGCCAGTAGTGAGGTCTCTGACGGCTTTCAGCATTTT.

This clonotype was seen just once. The chain has TRBV2 and TRBJ2-1; possible D gene TRBD2, 7 bases. This CDR3 region has 16 residues. CDR1 SNHLY and CDR2 FYNNEI come from the germline V gene. V was clipped by 7 bases and J by 0 bases, with 16 bases between them. The CDR3 region is CASTKGGGLSYNEQFF. CDR3 DNA sequence: TGTGCCAGCACCAAGGGGGGGGGCCTCTCCTACAATGAGCAGTTCTTC. The full variable domain, with the rest looked up from reference TRBV2 and TRBJ2-1, is EPEVTQTPSHQVTQMGQEVILRCVPISNHLYFYWYRQILGQKVEFLVSFYNNEISEKSEIFDDQFSVERPDGSNFTLKIRSTKLEDSAMYFCASTKGGGLSYNEQFFGPGTRLTVL.

The chain is built from TRBV9 and TRBJ1-2; tentative D call: TRBD1 (5 bases). The CDR3 runs 16 residues. V gave up 3 bases and J gave up 5 bases, with 20 bases separating them. Germline V gives CDR1 SGDLS, CDR2 YYNGEE. CDR3 sequence (DNA): TGTGCCAGCAGCGGAGCCGGAGTGCAGGGATGGTATGGCTACACCTTC. Its translation: CASSGAGVQGWYGYTF. Together with reference TRBV9 and TRBJ1-2, the CDR3 gives the full variable domain: DSGVTQTPKHLITATGQRVTLRCSPRSGDLSVYWYQQSLDQGLQFLIQYYNGEERAKGNILERFSAQQFPDLHSELNLSSLELGDSALYFCASSGAGVQGWYGYTFGSGTRLTVV.

V gene TRBV19 combines with J gene TRBJ1-5; 9 bases are shared with TRBD1. Per the germline V gene, CDR1 is LNHDA and CDR2 is SQIVND (reference sequence). The CDR3 extends over 16 amino acids. Losses at the gene ends were 3 bases for V and 4 bases for J; bases not matched to a gene: 7. The CDR3 DNA is TGTGCCAGTAGTATCCAAGGACAGGGGTTAAATCAGCCCCAGCATTTT. Residues: CASSIQGQGLNQPQHF. The entire variable domain, with the rest obtained from reference TRBV19 and TRBJ1-5, is as follows: DGGITQSPKYLFRKEGQNVTLSCEQNLNHDAMYWYRQDPGQGLRLIYYSQIVNDFQKGDIAEGYSVSREKKESFPLTVTSAQKNPTAFYLCASSIQGQGLNQPQHFGDGTRLSIL.

A few counts support this clonotype. V and J are TRBV6-6 and TRBJ2-1; 15 bases match TRBD2. This CDR3 has 20 amino acids. Germline lookup yields CDR1 MNHNY and CDR2 SVGAGI (reference sequence). V gave up 3 bases and J gave up 0 bases; unmatched junction bases: 9. In DNA, the CDR3 is TGTGCCAGCAGTTATCCGACAGGGACTAGCGGGGGGTTCTCCTACAATGAGCAGTTCTTC. Its protein is CASSYPTGTSGGFSYNEQFF.

This clonotype has ten or more counts. The DNA for the CDR3 is TGTGCCAGCAGCTTAGTGTGGGAAAAATCCTACAATGAGCAGTTCTTC. Translated, it gives CASSLVWEKSYNEQFF. This rearrangement joins TRBV7-8 to TRBJ2-1; no reliable D call. V lost 1 base and J 1 base, leaving 11 bases between the germline ends. Looked up from germline, CDR1 is SGHVS and CDR2 is FQNEAQ. The CDR3 covers 16 residues.

The rearrangement links TRBV12-3 or TRBV12-4 to TRBJ2-1; maybe TRBD2 (6 bases). V gave up 6 bases and J gave up 1 base, with 16 bases separating them. The CDR3 contains 16 residues. The CDR3 region is CASSLQEAGSYNEQFF. In nucleotides, the CDR3 is TGTGCCAGCAGCCTCCAGGAGGCGGGGTCCTACAATGAGCAGTTCTTC.